This T cell receptor beta chain was identified in a study of blood T cells in healthy people across ages. Regarding the study as a whole: Per million T cells, TCR beta diversity dropped about linearly as age rose.

Primers used in a second PCR of about 7 to 11 cycles were a sample-barcoded 5' primer and a J-beta primer mix. TCRdb redid the calling of the 5' RACE reads with MiXCR, one entry per CDR3 protein. In the table there are roughly 560,000 distinct CDR3 sequences, approximately 25% of which are singletons. On this clonotype itself: Its matching antigen is unknown.

These data also formed part of another study, on T cells of mothers and their children. In that study: It was related mother-child pairs that showed slightly higher overlap than unrelated pairs, without reaching significance.

The clonotype originates from a boy aged 5-17 years in good health. The sequenced sample was blood.

The CDR3 DNA reads TGCGCCAGCAGCTTGGCCCAGGGGGTCGGGGAAAAACTGTTTTTT. The encoded protein is CASSLAQGVGEKLFF. The gene calls are TRBV5-1 and TRBJ1-4; 7 bases align to TRBD1. V gave up 0 bases and J gave up 8 bases; unmatched junction bases: 7. Germline CDR1 and CDR2: SGHRS and YFSETQ. The CDR3 runs to 15 residues.